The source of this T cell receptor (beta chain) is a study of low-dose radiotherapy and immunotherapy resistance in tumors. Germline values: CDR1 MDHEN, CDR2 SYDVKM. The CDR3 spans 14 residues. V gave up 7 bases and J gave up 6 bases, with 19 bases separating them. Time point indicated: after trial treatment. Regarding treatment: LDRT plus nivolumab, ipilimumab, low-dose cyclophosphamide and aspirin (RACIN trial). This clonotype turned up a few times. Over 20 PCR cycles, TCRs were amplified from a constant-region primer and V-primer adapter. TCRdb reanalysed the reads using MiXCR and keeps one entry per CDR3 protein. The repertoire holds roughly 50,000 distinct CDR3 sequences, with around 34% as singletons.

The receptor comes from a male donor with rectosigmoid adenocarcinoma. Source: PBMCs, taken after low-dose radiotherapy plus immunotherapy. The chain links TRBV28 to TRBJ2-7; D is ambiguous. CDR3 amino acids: CASTLITMGGEQYF. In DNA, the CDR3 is TGTGCCAGCACCCTGATCACAATGGGCGGCGAGCAGTACTTC.